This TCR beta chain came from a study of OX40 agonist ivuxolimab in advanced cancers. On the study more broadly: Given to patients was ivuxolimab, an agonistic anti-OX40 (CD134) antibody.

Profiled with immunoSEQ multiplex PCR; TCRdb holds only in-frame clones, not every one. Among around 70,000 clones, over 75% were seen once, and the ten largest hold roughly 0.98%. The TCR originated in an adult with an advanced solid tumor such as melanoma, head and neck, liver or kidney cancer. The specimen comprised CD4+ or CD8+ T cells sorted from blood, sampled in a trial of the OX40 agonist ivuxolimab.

DNA for the CDR3: TGTGCCAGCAGCTTTTTAGCGGGAGGGACGGACGAGCAGTTCTTC. Protein sequence: CASSFLAGGTDEQFF. The chain employs TRBV11-3 and TRBJ2-1; 11 bases line up with TRBD2. Germline V gene sequence: CDR1 SGHNT, CDR2 YENEEA. Unmatched junction bases numbered 8, after V lost 3 bases and J lost 10 bases. The CDR3 runs 15 residues.